Below, 17 T cell receptor beta chains from the same sample are listed, as sequenced in a study of blood T cells in healthy people across ages. Together with a sample-barcoded 5' primer, a J-beta primer mix was included in a second PCR lasting about 7 to 11 cycles. TCRdb re-called the 5' RACE reads with MiXCR, one entry per CDR3 protein. The sample contains approximately 400,000 distinct CDR3 sequences, about half of which appear only once. The sequenced material came from blood. The receptor source for this set is a man aged 60 to 69 in good health.

This clonotype was observed a handful of times. The chain joins TRBV20-1 to TRBJ2-3; D remains unclear. The CDR3 is made up of 11 amino acids. Germline-derived CDR1 and CDR2 are DFQATT and SNEGSKA (reference sequence). Trimming took off 6 bases at V and 11 bases at J, with 15 bases between the two ends. The DNA of the CDR3 is TGCAGTGCCCACAAAGCCCCGTTGCAGTATTTT. This sequence encodes CSAHKAPLQYF.

The chain recombines TRBV5-1 with TRBJ2-5; D possibly corresponds to TRBD1 (6 bases). CDR1 SGHRS and CDR2 YFSETQ come from the germline V gene. Trimming stripped 0 bases from V and 3 bases from J, with 9 bases between. The CDR3 is 14 residues long. CDR3 bases: TGCGCCAGCAGCTTGGATACAGGGAAAGAGACCCAGTACTTC. This encodes CASSLDTGKETQYF.

This clonotype occurred a few times. This chain uses TRBV7-2 with TRBJ2-4; TRBD2 agrees at 16 bases. The germline CDR1 and CDR2 sequences are SGHTA and FQGNSA. The CDR3 runs 17 residues. V lost 1 base to trimming and J lost 13 bases; unmatched junction nucleotides: 10. CDR3 residues: CASSLGGTSGRAGEQYF. DNA of the CDR3: TGTGCCAGCAGCTTAGGTGGGACTAGCGGGAGGGCCGGGGAGCAGTACTTC.

The V gene is TRBV30, the J gene TRBJ2-3; a possible D gene is TRBD2 (6 bases). V gave up 4 bases and J gave up 3 bases, with 11 bases separating them. The CDR3 totals 13 residues. Germline lookup yields CDR1 GTSNPN and CDR2 SVGIG (reference sequence). For the CDR3, the DNA is TGTGCCTGGACCCCCCGGGGGACAGATACGCAGTATTTT. As protein: CAWTPRGTDTQYF.

The chain joins TRBV20-1 to TRBJ2-5; no definite D call. The CDR3 runs 13 residues. V was trimmed by 2 bases and J by 1 base, leaving 8 bases between them. Germline V lookup: CDR1 DFQATT, CDR2 SNEGSKA (reference sequence). The CDR3 region is CSARRRIQETQYF. The CDR3 DNA is TGCAGTGCTAGACGCAGGATCCAAGAGACCCAGTACTTC.

The chain couples TRBV5-1 to TRBJ2-3; the D is unclear. The CDR3 runs 12 residues. The germline V and J ends were trimmed by 1 base and 6 bases, with 6 bases remaining between them. CDR1 is SGHRS, CDR2 YFSETQ, per germline. The CDR3 DNA is TGCGCCAGCAGCTTGCCGAAGGATACGCAGTATTTT. Translated, it gives CASSLPKDTQYF. Full variable domain (remainder filled in from reference TRBV5-1 and TRBJ2-3): KAGVTQTPRYLIKTRGQQVTLSCSPISGHRSVSWYQQTPGQGLQFLFEYFSETQRNKGNFPGRFSGRQFSNSRSEMNVSTLELGDSALYLCASSLPKDTQYFGPGTRLTVL.

In this sample, this clonotype turned up a few times. The rearrangement links TRBV10-3 to TRBJ2-3; D ambiguous. Trimming took off 3 bases at V and 4 bases at J, with 11 bases between the two ends. Per the germline V gene, CDR1 is ENHRY and CDR2 is SYGVKD. This CDR3 has 14 amino acids. CDR3 in amino acids: CAISDGLGPDTQYF. CDR3 bases: TGTGCCATCAGTGACGGATTAGGCCCAGATACGCAGTATTTT.

This clonotype was counted only a few times. The V and J genes are TRBV5-1 and TRBJ2-4; 7 bases match TRBD1. Unmatched junction bases numbered 6, after V lost 4 bases and J lost 5 bases. This CDR3 contains 14 residues. CDR1 and CDR2 (germline): SGHRS, YFSETQ. CDR3 in DNA: TGCGCCAGCAGCACCGGGACAGTGGAAAACATTCAGTACTTC. Translated, it gives CASSTGTVENIQYF.

This chain connects TRBV29-1 to TRBJ2-7; 7 nucleotides match TRBD2. With V trimmed by 3 bases and J by 3 bases, 5 bases remained unmatched. Germline V gene sequence: CDR1 SQVTM, CDR2 ANQGSEA. This CDR3 region has 13 residues. The CDR3 region has the DNA TGCAGCGTTGATGGGGAGGGCTACTACGAGCAGTACTTC. This gives the protein CSVDGEGYYEQYF.

V and J are TRBV7-9 and TRBJ1-2; D ambiguous. Germline CDR1 is SEHNR and CDR2 is FQNEAQ (reference sequence). CDR3 length: 12 residues. V was shortened by 8 bases and J by 2 bases, with 9 bases between the two germline ends. The CDR3 loop is CASSPGNYGYTF. CDR3 nucleotides: TGTGCCAGCTCACCCGGGAACTATGGCTACACCTTC.

Only a few counts were recorded for this clonotype. The J gene is TRBJ2-5, the V gene TRBV6-2 or TRBV6-3; D may be TRBD2 (6 bases). Deletions cut 2 bases from V and 1 base from J, with 11 bases between. This CDR3 has 15 residues. Germline CDR1 MNHEY, CDR2 SVGEGT. CDR3 bases: TGTGCCAGCAGTTACGCCGGACTAACCCAAGAGACCCAGTACTTC. It encodes CASSYAGLTQETQYF.

The chain uses TRBV14 and TRBJ1-4; D might be TRBD1 (5 bases). The CDR3 runs 12 residues. V lost 4 bases and J 8 bases, leaving 8 bases between the germline ends. Germline V gene data show CDR1 as SGHDN and CDR2 as FVKESK. In DNA form, the CDR3 reads TGTGCCAGCAGCCCGGACACGGAAAAACTGTTTTTT. Protein product: CASSPDTEKLFF.

The table lists this clonotype with a few counts. V gene TRBV7-2 combines with J gene TRBJ2-3, with unresolved D. CDR3 length: 16 amino acids. Trimming removed 3 bases at V and 0 bases at J, with 13 bases between. In germline, CDR1 is SGHTA, CDR2 FQGNSA. The CDR3: CASSFEARRSTDTQYF. The CDR3 DNA sequence: TGTGCCAGCAGCTTCGAGGCGAGGCGGAGCACAGATACGCAGTATTTT. The full variable domain, its missing parts supplied by reference TRBV7-2 and TRBJ2-3, is GAGVSQSPSNKVTEKGKDVELRCDPISGHTALYWYRQSLGQGLEFLIYFQGNSAPDKSGLPSDRFSAERTGGSVSTLTIQRTQQEDSAVYLCASSFEARRSTDTQYFGPGTRLTVL.

This rearrangement joins TRBV4-2 to TRBJ1-2, with D possibly matching TRBD1 (6 bases). The CDR3 has 14 amino acids. Trimming took off 1 base at V and 1 base at J, with 7 bases between the two ends. Germline V gives CDR1 LGHNA, CDR2 YNFKEQ. CDR3 region: CASSQGQDNYGYTF. CDR3 DNA: TGTGCCAGCAGCCAAGGACAGGATAACTATGGCTACACCTTC.

The rearrangement links TRBV7-2 to TRBJ2-1; 10 bases match TRBD1. The J call may not be correct, given that the DNA end is closer to TRBJ2-7. The CDR3 spans 17 residues. CDR1 is SGHTA and CDR2 is FQGNSA in the germline V gene. The CDR3 sequence is CASSQRTGTGAYNEQYF. CDR3 nucleotide sequence: TGTGCCAGCAGCCAGAGGACCGGGACAGGGGCGTACAATGAGCAGTACTTC.

The chain is built from TRBV20-1 and TRBJ2-3, with TRBD2 as a possible D gene (6 bases). The CDR3 runs 18 residues. Germline V gives CDR1 DFQATT, CDR2 SNEGSKA (reference sequence). V was cut by 0 bases and J by 2 bases, with 21 bases left in between. The CDR3 DNA follows: TGCAGTGCTAGAGATCCCCTACGAGGCGGGGAACACACAGATACGCAGTATTTT. Translated, it gives CSARDPLRGGEHTDTQYF.

The rearrangement joins TRBV6-6 to TRBJ2-7, with D unclear. The end of the DNA is better explained by TRBJ2-5, so the J call may be wrong. CDR1 MNHNY and CDR2 SVGAGI come from the germline V gene (reference sequence). The CDR3 runs 13 residues. The CDR3 spells CASSHYGSETQYF. DNA of the CDR3: TGTGCCAGCAGTCATTATGGGTCCGAGACCCAGTACTTC.